The 30 T cell receptor beta chains below were found in one sample sequenced in a study of kidney transplant recipient with SARS-CoV-2 infection. TCRdb analysed the reads with MiXCR anew, one entry per CDR3 protein. This sample has roughly 230,000 distinct CDR3 sequences, with roughly 26% found just once. Sequencing was performed on a blood sample, taken at baseline and on roughly day 110 from a kidney transplant recipient. These receptors originate from a male patient between 25 and 40 years old who had COVID-19 and was a kidney transplant recipient. T cells may partly derive from the graft donor.

This clonotype was detected many times. The chain employs TRBV7-8 and TRBJ1-3, with 8 bases aligning to TRBD1. There are 22 residues in the CDR3. Germline trimming cut 8 bases from V and 0 bases from J; bases unmatched to any gene: 27. CDR1 is SGHVS, CDR2 FQNEAQ, per germline. The CDR3 coding sequence is TGTGCCAGCGCGGAGTACGGGCAGGGGGCTCTAGCGGCAGGGGGCTCTGGAAACACCATATATTTT. Amino acid sequence: CASAEYGQGALAAGGSGNTIYF. Together with reference TRBV7-8 and TRBJ1-3, the CDR3 gives the full variable domain: GAGVSQSPRYKVAKRGQDVALRCDPISGHVSLFWYQQALGQGPEFLTYFQNEAQLDKSGLPSDRFFAERPEGSVSTLKIQRTQQEDSAVYLCASAEYGQGALAAGGSGNTIYFGEGSWLTVV.

In this sample, this clonotype turned up many times. The chain has TRBV19 and TRBJ1-2; D unclear. Between the trimmed V and J ends, which lost 4 bases and 4 bases, there was a span of 22 bases. The CDR3 length is 17 residues. Germline V gene data show CDR1 as LNHDA and CDR2 as SQIVND (reference sequence). The CDR3 loop reads CASSRHKTNRKTYGYTF. CDR3 DNA sequence: TGTGCCAGTAGTAGGCACAAGACAAATCGAAAGACCTATGGCTACACCTTC.

Ten or more counts support this clonotype. The chain has TRBV19 and TRBJ2-2, with D possibly called TRBD1 or TRBD2 (6 bases each). V dropped 8 bases and J dropped 1 base, with 11 bases sitting between them. Per the germline V gene, CDR1 is LNHDA and CDR2 is SQIVND (reference sequence). The CDR3 extends over 14 amino acids. CDR3 bases: TGTGCCAGTGCGGGACAAGAGAACACCGGGGAGCTGTTTTTT. Translating it yields CASAGQENTGELFF.

With respect to this clonotype: The conserved phenylalanine or tryptophan normally closing the CDR3 is absent here, so this likely arose from a read error. V usage is TRBV3-1 and J usage is TRBJ1-2; no clear D. Trimming pared 5 bases from V and 4 bases from J, leaving 23 bases between. The V gene's germline CDR1 is LGHDT and CDR2 YNNKEL (reference sequence). The CDR3 is made up of 17 amino acids. CDR3 nucleotide sequence: TGTGCCAGCAGCGCCTTTGGCACCCTTCGAAAGACCTATGGCTACACCTCC. Translation: CASSAFGTLRKTYGYTS.

At least ten counts were recorded for this clonotype. The chain joins TRBV2 to TRBJ2-7, with a weak D call TRBD1 (6 bases). The germline V gene encodes CDR1 SNHLY and CDR2 FYNNEI. The CDR3 is 11 amino acids. V shed 8 bases and J shed 5 bases, with 10 bases lying between them. The CDR3 coding sequence is TGTGCCAGCGCCAGGGGTAACGAGCAGTACTTC. Amino acids: CASARGNEQYF. Full variable domain (outside the CDR3, taken from reference TRBV2 and TRBJ2-7): EPEVTQTPSHQVTQMGQEVILRCVPISNHLYFYWYRQILGQKVEFLVSFYNNEISEKSEIFDDQFSVERPDGSNFTLKIRSTKLEDSAMYFCASARGNEQYFGPGTRLTVT.

With respect to this clonotype: A much larger clone lies one base from this, so it may be a read error. The chain uses TRBV6-1 and TRBJ1-1, with D perhaps TRBD1 (5 bases). The CDR3 contains 17 residues. Germline V gene data show CDR1 as MNHNS and CDR2 as SASEGT. This CDR3 is CTSSDRRRFRAHTEAFF. The CDR3 nucleotides are TGTACCAGCAGTGACCGACGGCGTTTCAGGGCGCACACTGAAGCTTTCTTT.

The table lists this clonotype with many counts. V usage is TRBV27 and J usage is TRBJ2-2, with 7 bases identical to TRBD2. The V segment lost 0 bases and the J segment 1 base; nucleotides outside the gene matches: 5. In germline, CDR1 is MNHEY, CDR2 SMNVEV (reference sequence). This CDR3 is 17 amino acids long. The CDR3 spells CASSLSSRTRNTGELFF. As DNA, the CDR3 is TGTGCCAGCAGTTTATCGTCCCGGACTAGGAACACCGGGGAGCTGTTTTTT.

Many counts were recorded for this clonotype. V and J are TRBV7-9 and TRBJ1-1; D uncertain. V was cut by 8 bases and J by 4 bases, with 5 bases left in between. The CDR3 length is 10 residues. Germline V gives CDR1 SEHNR, CDR2 FQNEAQ (reference sequence). Here the CDR3 reads CASGVTEAFF. In DNA, the CDR3 is TGTGCCAGCGGCGTCACTGAAGCTTTCTTT.

The V and J genes are TRBV6-1 and TRBJ1-2; no reliable D call. Trimming removed 5 bases from V and 4 bases from J, with 23 bases in between. CDR3 length: 17 residues. In germline, CDR1 is MNHNS, CDR2 SASEGT. The CDR3 DNA is TGTGCCAGCAGTCAAACAATCTCTATGCGAAAGACCTATGGCTACACCTTC. It translates to CASSQTISMRKTYGYTF.

This clonotype has ten or more counts. This chain connects TRBV5-5 to TRBJ2-1, with 8 bases matching TRBD1. CDR3 length equals 16 residues. The trim removed 4 bases at V and 8 bases at J, leaving 14 bases unmatched. Germline-derived CDR1 and CDR2 are SGHKS and YYEKEE (reference sequence). The CDR3 spells CASSPTPLTGVHEQFF. CDR3 sequence (DNA): TGTGCCAGCAGCCCGACCCCCCTGACAGGGGTACATGAGCAGTTCTTC.

This clonotype was detected a few times. The rearrangement uses TRBV28 and TRBJ2-1; the match to TRBD2 covers 14 bases. The CDR3 has 17 amino acids. Germline loops: CDR1 MDHEN, CDR2 SYDVKM. The V gene end was trimmed by 3 bases and the J gene end by 9 bases; junction bases not matched to a gene: 10. Here the CDR3 DNA reads TGTGCCAGCAGTTTCCCCGGGACTAGCGGGAGTGGTACTGAGCAGTTCTTC. Translated: CASSFPGTSGSGTEQFF. The whole variable domain, filled in from reference TRBV28 and TRBJ2-1, reads DVKVTQSSRYLVKRTGEKVFLECVQDMDHENMFWYRQDPGLGLRLIYFSYDVKMKEKGDIPEGYSVSREKKERFSLILESASTNQTSMYLCASSFPGTSGSGTEQFFGPGTRLTVL.

In its sample, this clonotype was seen many times. V is TRBV30 and J is TRBJ2-7, with TRBD1 as a possible D gene (5 bases). Germline V gene lookup returns CDR1 GTSNPN and CDR2 SVGIG (reference sequence). The V end lost 0 bases, the J end lost 3 bases, and 15 bases lay between the germline ends. The CDR3 length is 15 residues. CDR3 DNA sequence: TGTGCCTGGAGTGTTTTTGCTGGGGCCGTCTACGAGCAGTACTTC. The encoded protein is CAWSVFAGAVYEQYF.

This clonotype showed up many times. V usage is TRBV19 and J usage is TRBJ1-2; 7 bases align to TRBD1. This CDR3 contains 16 residues. Germline trimming cut 1 base from V and 3 bases from J; bases unmatched to any gene: 8. From germline, CDR1 is LNHDA and CDR2 SQIVND (reference sequence). As DNA, the CDR3 is TGTGCCAGTAGTATAGTCCCCGGGACAGCCCACTATGGCTACACCTTC. Protein: CASSIVPGTAHYGYTF.

Ten or more counts support this clonotype. The chain joins TRBV15 to TRBJ1-2, with D unresolved. V dropped 4 bases and J dropped 4 bases, with 22 bases sitting between them. This CDR3 is 17 amino acids long. Germline V lookup: CDR1 LNHNV, CDR2 YYDKDF (reference sequence). DNA for the CDR3: TGTGCCACCAGCAAATTAGTAAGGTGTGGAAAGACCTATGGCTACACCTTC. Protein: CATSKLVRCGKTYGYTF.

Worth noting for this clonotype: Germline is not matched at one junction end, which may reflect a read error. The chain is built from TRBV5-1 and TRBJ1-3; a possible D gene is TRBD1 (5 bases). Germline V gives CDR1 SGHRS, CDR2 YFSETQ. CDR3 length: 14 residues. This CDR3 reads CASNLGQVENAIYF. Here the CDR3 DNA reads TGCGCCAGCAACTTGGGGCAGGTTGAAAACGCCATATATTTT.

This clonotype was counted at least ten times. The chain recombines TRBV12-3 or TRBV12-4 with TRBJ2-5; 8 positions agree with TRBD1. The length of the CDR3 is 14 residues. Unmatched junction bases numbered 6, after V lost 5 bases and J lost 4 bases. CDR3 DNA sequence: TGTGCCAGCAGTGATGGACAGGGCGGAGAGACCCAGTACTTC. This translates into CASSDGQGGETQYF.

This clonotype has ten or more counts. The rearrangement joins TRBV2 to TRBJ1-5; 7 nucleotides agree with TRBD1. Germline V gene data show CDR1 as SNHLY and CDR2 as FYNNEI. Unmatched junction bases numbered 5, after V lost 7 bases and J lost 2 bases. CDR3 length: 14 residues. The CDR3: CASKDRAGNQPQHF. The CDR3 nucleotides are TGTGCCAGCAAAGACAGGGCGGGCAATCAGCCCCAGCATTTT.

This clonotype was found many times. The V gene is TRBV7-6, the J gene TRBJ1-2; the D gene is possibly TRBD1 (5 bases). Trimming took off 5 bases at V and 4 bases at J, with 23 bases between the two ends. Germline loops: CDR1 SGHVS, CDR2 FNYEAQ. This CDR3 has 17 residues. The CDR3 reads CASSRGVESRKTYGYTF. The CDR3 DNA follows: TGTGCCAGCAGCAGGGGCGTTGAATCTCGAAAGACCTATGGCTACACCTTC.

This clonotype was recorded at least ten times. The V gene is TRBV12-3 or TRBV12-4, the J gene TRBJ2-5, with TRBD1 matching 8 bases. This CDR3 comprises 14 residues. V lost 4 bases to trimming and J lost 5 bases; unmatched junction nucleotides: 6. The CDR3 nucleotides are TGTGCCAGCAGTTCGGGACAGGTTTGGGAGACCCAGTACTTC. Amino acids: CASSSGQVWETQYF.

This clonotype has at least ten counts. The CDR3 region is CASSLEQASGSNQPQHF. The CDR3 DNA reads TGTGCCAGCAGCTTGGAGCAGGCTAGTGGCTCCAATCAGCCCCAGCATTTT. The chain joins TRBV5-8 to TRBJ1-5; D not resolved. CDR1 is SGHTS and CDR2 is YDEGEE in the germline V gene. Trimming shortened V by 0 bases and J by 3 bases, and 16 bases separated the two germline ends. The CDR3 spans 17 residues.

The rearrangement joins TRBV5-1 to TRBJ2-3, with a tentative D call TRBD1 (6 bases). The length of the CDR3 is 16 residues. Germline V gives CDR1 SGHRS, CDR2 YFSETQ. V was shortened by 2 bases and J by 2 bases, with 15 bases between the two germline ends. The CDR3 nucleotides are TGCGCCAGCAGCTTTACCGGGGCAGGGGCCACAGATACGCAGTATTTT. Translation: CASSFTGAGATDTQYF.

In the case of this clonotype: This clone may be a read error of a much larger clone one base away. J is TRBJ1-2 and V is TRBV25-1, with no clear D. The CDR3 spans 17 residues. Germline values: CDR1 MGHDK, CDR2 SYGVNS. Written as DNA, the CDR3 is TGTGCCAGCAGTGGACCAATAGAACTGGGAAAGACCTATGGCAACACCTTC. Encoded protein: CASSGPIELGKTYGNTF.

At least ten counts were recorded for this clonotype. The chain carries TRBV10-3 and TRBJ2-3; D might be TRBD2 (6 bases). The CDR3 extends over 16 amino acids. Germline V gene sequence: CDR1 ENHRY, CDR2 SYGVKD. The germline V and J ends were trimmed by 0 bases and 3 bases, with 13 bases remaining between them. CDR3 DNA sequence: TGTGCCATCAGTGAGTCAGGAGGGGCAGTAACAGATACGCAGTATTTT. Protein: CAISESGGAVTDTQYF.

This clonotype was observed at least ten times. This chain joins TRBV5-1 and TRBJ2-7, with TRBD1 as a possible D gene (7 bases). The length of the CDR3 is 16 residues. CDR1 and CDR2 (germline): SGHRS, YFSETQ. V was clipped by 0 bases and J by 4 bases, with 17 bases between them. Written as DNA, the CDR3 is TGCGCCAGCAGCTTGGCCCCGCGGGACAGAGGATACGAGCAGTACTTC. It is translated as CASSLAPRDRGYEQYF.

This clonotype was picked up many times. V gene TRBV9 combines with J gene TRBJ2-7; D call uncertain. Trimming shortened V by 3 bases and J by 3 bases, and 10 bases separated the two germline ends. Germline-derived CDR1 and CDR2 are SGDLS and YYNGEE. The CDR3 has 13 residues. CDR3 loop: CASSAGADYEQYF. The CDR3 bases are TGTGCCAGCAGCGCCGGCGCGGACTACGAGCAGTACTTC. Looking up the rest from reference TRBV9 and TRBJ2-7 gives the full variable domain: DSGVTQTPKHLITATGQRVTLRCSPRSGDLSVYWYQQSLDQGLQFLIQYYNGEERAKGNILERFSAQQFPDLHSELNLSSLELGDSALYFCASSAGADYEQYFGPGTRLTVT.

There are many counts of this clonotype. The CDR3 reads CASSWDCTSRKTYGYTF. The CDR3 DNA follows: TGCGCCAGCAGTTGGGACTGCACTTCTAGAAAGACCTATGGCTACACCTTC. This chain links TRBV10-2 with TRBJ1-2; D is possibly TRBD1 (5 bases). V lost 5 bases and J 4 bases, leaving 23 bases between the germline ends. Germline V gene sequence: CDR1 WSHSY, CDR2 SAAADI. The CDR3 extends over 17 amino acids.

In its sample, this clonotype was seen many times. The chain recombines TRBV28 with TRBJ2-7, with TRBD1 identical over 10 bases. This CDR3 has 16 amino acids. J gave up 7 bases and V 4 bases, and 13 bases lay outside the gene matches. From germline, CDR1 is MDHEN and CDR2 SYDVKM. CDR3 amino acids: CASSWYGTGDIGEQYF. As DNA, the CDR3 is TGTGCCAGCAGTTGGTACGGGACAGGGGACATCGGGGAGCAGTACTTC. The full variable domain, completed using reference TRBV28 and TRBJ2-7, is DVKVTQSSRYLVKRTGEKVFLECVQDMDHENMFWYRQDPGLGLRLIYFSYDVKMKEKGDIPEGYSVSREKKERFSLILESASTNQTSMYLCASSWYGTGDIGEQYFGPGTRLTVT.

Many counts were recorded for this clonotype. The V call is TRBV12-3 or TRBV12-4, the J call TRBJ1-1, with unresolved D. V lost 2 bases to trimming and J lost 5 bases, with 9 bases between them. The CDR3 has 13 residues. The CDR3 sequence is CASSLSMLTEAFF. The CDR3 DNA follows: TGTGCCAGCAGTTTATCTATGTTAACTGAAGCTTTCTTT.

Concerning this clonotype: Just one base apart from a much larger clone, this may be a read error. The chain uses TRBV5-1 and TRBJ1-2; tentative D call: TRBD1 (5 bases). This CDR3 is 16 amino acids long. V dropped 4 bases and J dropped 4 bases, with 20 bases sitting between them. Germline loops: CDR1 SGHRS, CDR2 YFSETQ. The CDR3 nucleotides read TGCGCCAGCAGCCGGCAATCGGTTCGACAGACCTATGGCTACACCTTC. Translation gives CASSRQSVRQTYGYTF.

This clonotype was observed at least ten times. The chain carries TRBV7-9 and TRBJ2-7; 7 nucleotides match TRBD1. Germline V gene lookup returns CDR1 SEHNR and CDR2 FQNEAQ (reference sequence). This CDR3 spans 17 amino acids. The ends lost 2 bases at V and 0 bases at J; junction bases unmatched: 10. This CDR3 reads CASSLNRGRGPSYEQYF. Written as DNA, the CDR3 is TGTGCCAGCAGCTTAAACAGGGGCCGGGGCCCCTCCTACGAGCAGTACTTC.